The following is a T cell receptor beta chain sequence with its context. Its binding antigen is unknown. Base qualities are missing; no much larger clone stands one base away. The entry originates in a study of Ad26.COV2.S vaccination and SARS-CoV-2 variants (TCRdb year 2021). Regarding the complete study: The specificity and breadth of SARS-CoV-2-reactive T cell receptors after Ad26.COV2.S vaccination were assessed by TCRbeta repertoire sequencing. The TCR-sequenced set comprised about 30 samples: some 19 Ad26.COV2.S vaccine recipients, 5 placebo recipients and 8 SARS-CoV-2 convalescent individuals. Broader findings and caveats from the paper: Vaccine and placebo recipients had comparable non-spike TCR breadth, which fits with the vaccine containing only spike. Ad26.COV2.S recipients had higher spike-specific TCR breadth than placebo recipients (P = 0.0014). The authors noted that the TCR breadth and depth analyses may have underestimated total T cell responses. Substantial breadth of spike-specific CD8+ and CD4+ T cell responses was reported after vaccination.

The sample's time point label, decoded: individuals recovered from natural SARS-CoV-2 infection. V is clipped by 3 bases and J by 2 bases, and the sequence between their germline boundaries is 10 bases long. CDR1 and CDR2 were assigned from the germline V gene (reference sequence) as DFQATT and SNEGSKA. From the cysteine through the phenylalanine, the CDR3 covers 13 amino acids. Solely the CDR3 DNA is kept, with 39 bases framed from the first base. The immunoSEQ Assay was used to sequence TCRbeta CDR3 regions. After extraction, genomic DNA underwent amplification by bias-controlled multiplex PCR, followed by high-throughput sequencing. In the source study's methods: Collapsing and filtering of sequences were performed to quantify the absolute abundance of each unique TCRbeta CDR3 region. Usable DNA was measured by amplifying reference genes present in all nucleated cells, and TCRbeta template counts were normalized to that usable DNA to estimate T cell fraction. Repertoire TCRs were annotated as SARS-CoV-2-specific when V gene, CDR3 amino acid sequence and J gene were exactly matched to a known reactive TCR set. MIRA supplied the reference SARS-CoV-2 TCR set, which was filtered for enrichment in COVID-19-positive ImmuneCODE repertoires so that public or cross-reactive TCRs were removed. Based on the MIRA antigens, annotated TCRs were further analysed at the level of specific ORF or position within ORF. Depth was the summed frequency of annotated unique rearrangements, while breadth was defined as annotated unique rearrangements over total unique productive rearrangements. Group comparisons of TCR breadth used two-sided Wilcoxon rank-sum tests. TCRdb carries this immuneACCESS record with in-frame sequences only. Its versions omit some clonotypes, under half of them owing to an unresolved V gene in the studies checked, with the rest unexplained. The V and J calls and clone size were taken over from that table, and D and trimming were inferred from the DNA. For this sample there are about 39,000 clones; 75% to 85% appear just once. Approximately 44% of the sample goes to the ten largest clones.

Sample: peripheral blood, taken after recovery from COVID-19. The chain joins TRBV20-1 to TRBJ1-1; no D gene can be assigned with confidence. The source is a human donor who had recovered from COVID-19. The DNA is TGCAGTGCTAGTGGTAGGGCTAACACTGAAGCTTTCTTT. Translated, it reads CSASGRANTEAFF.